This TCR beta chain was observed in a study of blood T cell repertoires in COVID-19. Study information: Sample material is recorded as cDNA or gDNA derived from T cells, B-cell-depleted T cells, or PBMCs.

CDR3 length equals 13 residues. Germline V CDR1 and CDR2: SNHLY, FYNNEI. After removal of 4 bases from V and 6 bases from J, the junction contained 2 bases not matched to a gene. Profiling relied on immunoSEQ multiplex PCR, and the TCRdb table lists in-frame clones only, not all of them. Of just over 300,000 clones listed, roughly 86% are singletons. The sample was PBMCs or T cells enriched from blood (not recorded which). The gene calls are TRBV2 and TRBJ1-5; TRBD1 matches at 8 bases. This receptor was identified in a woman under 30 who had recovered from COVID-19. DNA of the CDR3: TGTGCCAGCAGTGGGGACAGGTTTCAGCCCCAGCATTTT. Translated: CASSGDRFQPQHF.